This T cell receptor beta chain was recorded in a study of blood T cell repertoires in COVID-19. The CDR3 is 15 residues long. The germline V gene encodes CDR1 MNHNS and CDR2 SASEGT. V was clipped by 3 bases and J by 8 bases, with 14 bases between them. This table comes from immunoSEQ multiplex PCR, and its TCRdb copy is limited to in-frame clones, with some not included. The sample consists of some 430,000 clones, roughly 88% of them appearing once. The sample comprised PBMCs or T cells enriched from blood (not recorded which). The sequence was collected from a man between 18 and 35 years old who had recovered from COVID-19. The chain uses TRBV6-1 and TRBJ1-6; D gene unclear. The CDR3 loop is CASSEPHLIDSPLHF. CDR3 in DNA: TGTGCCAGCAGTGAGCCCCACCTCATAGATTCACCCCTCCACTTT.